Sequencing of this T cell receptor (beta chain) was carried out in a study of response to subunit inactivated influenza vaccine. Trimming stripped 8 bases from V and 0 bases from J, with 20 bases between. The CDR3 has 16 residues. As regards this clonotype: Its antigen is as yet unknown.

Overall study results and limits: Authors suggested seasonal influenza vaccinations each recruit few new T cells.

A single record per CDR3 protein comes from TCRdb applying MiXCR to the RT-PCR reads. Seen here are 550,000 to 800,000 distinct CDR3 sequences, about 14% observed once, and the top ten hold roughly 6.4%. The receptor was isolated from a man aged 45-65 years who received an inactivated influenza vaccine. Sequences were derived from PBMCs from blood, sampled 14 to 15 days before vaccination. The V gene is TRBV12-3 or TRBV12-4, the J gene TRBJ2-7, with D maybe TRBD2 (5 bases). CDR3 in DNA: TGTGCCAGCTCCCTGACTTGGACTCTTAGCTCCTACGAGCAGTACTTC. This codes for CASSLTWTLSSYEQYF.